One and the same sample provided the 9 T cell receptor beta chains below, sequenced in a study of blood T cells in healthy people across ages. The second PCR ran about 6 to 12 cycles with a sample-barcoded 5' primer and J-beta primers. TCRdb re-derived calls from the 5' RACE reads in MiXCR, one entry per CDR3 protein. The repertoire includes 2 million or so distinct CDR3 sequences, about 50% of them detected once, and more than 2% sits in the top ten. The sequenced sample consisted of blood. These receptors came from a middle-aged woman in good health.

The V gene is TRBV15, the J gene TRBJ2-6; D unresolved. The CDR3 is made up of 13 amino acids. V was pared by 9 bases and J by 1 base, with 7 bases between. CDR1 and CDR2 (germline): LNHNV, YYDKDF (reference sequence). Here the CDR3 DNA reads TGTGCCACTGGGCTATCTGGGGCCAACGTCCTGACTTTC. Translation gives CATGLSGANVLTF.

The V and J genes are TRBV6-5 and TRBJ2-5, with a weak D call TRBD2 (5 bases). The CDR3 totals 17 residues. Germline lookup yields CDR1 MNHEY and CDR2 SVGAGI. V was pared by 0 bases and J by 2 bases, with 16 bases between. CDR3 nucleotides: TGTGCCAGCAGTTACTCTTGGGCGACCCGGAGGCAAGAGACCCAGTACTTC. Protein sequence: CASSYSWATRRQETQYF.

V is TRBV20-1 and J is TRBJ2-3; 7 positions match TRBD2. Germline V gene lookup returns CDR1 DFQATT and CDR2 SNEGSKA (reference sequence). The length of the CDR3 is 15 residues. Losses at the gene ends were 5 bases for V and 6 bases for J; bases not matched to a gene: 14. The DNA for the CDR3 is TGCAGTGCTTCTACGGGGGGACCCCTGGGGGATACGCAGTATTTT. Translation: CSASTGGPLGDTQYF.

The chain employs TRBV29-1 and TRBJ1-2, with TRBD1 matching 11 bases. This CDR3 contains 15 residues. V was clipped by 8 bases and J by 0 bases; unmatched bases: 8. Germline values: CDR1 SQVTM, CDR2 ANQGSEA. The CDR3 DNA follows: TGCAGCCATAGGGACAGGGGGACCACTAACTATGGCTACACCTTC. Its protein is CSHRDRGTTNYGYTF.

Note on this clonotype: A single base separates this from a much larger clone, so it may be a read error. This chain joins TRBV15 and TRBJ2-4; D is perhaps TRBD1 (6 bases). Germline assignment: CDR1 LNHNV and CDR2 YYDKDF (reference sequence). The CDR3 length is 14 residues. V was cut by 0 bases and J by 13 bases, with 16 bases left in between. The CDR3 reads CATSRDPGAYGQYF. In DNA form, the CDR3 reads TGTGCCACCAGCAGAGATCCAGGGGCCTACGGGCAGTACTTC.

The gene calls are TRBV7-2 and TRBJ1-5; no clear D. CDR1 is SGHTA and CDR2 is FQGNSA in the germline V gene. The CDR3 spans 14 residues. Trimming took 4 bases from V and 7 from J, leaving 14 bases between them. CDR3 loop: CASSSLGIGQPQHF. The CDR3 nucleotides read TGTGCCAGCAGCTCTCTGGGGATCGGACAGCCCCAGCATTTT.

This clonotype came up a few times. V gene TRBV12-3 or TRBV12-4 combines with J gene TRBJ2-1, with D possibly TRBD2 on 5 matching bases. The CDR3 covers 15 residues. The ends were cut back, 4 bases at V and 7 bases at J, with 17 bases in the middle. CDR3 nucleotides: TGTGCCAGCAGTTCTTACCGGGATTTTAGGAATGAGCAGTTCTTC. Translation: CASSSYRDFRNEQFF.

The V call is TRBV6-2 or TRBV6-3, the J call TRBJ2-7; 12 bases fit TRBD1. The CDR3 runs 15 residues. The trim removed 2 bases at V and 5 bases at J, leaving 4 bases unmatched. CDR1 is MNHEY, CDR2 SVGEGT, per germline. CDR3 in amino acids: CASSYPGTGGNEQYF. CDR3 DNA: TGTGCCAGCAGTTACCCCGGGACAGGGGGCAACGAGCAGTACTTC.

This sequence joins TRBV27 and TRBJ2-7; D ambiguous. CDR3 length: 14 amino acids. Looked up from germline, CDR1 is MNHEY and CDR2 is SMNVEV (reference sequence). Trimming took 0 bases from V and 4 from J, leaving 10 bases between them. Here the CDR3 DNA reads TGTGCCAGCAGTTTATCTCCTGGTCATTACGAGCAGTACTTC. It encodes CASSLSPGHYEQYF.